This T cell receptor (beta chain) is drawn from a study of blood T cell repertoires in COVID-19. The ends lost 9 bases at V and 1 base at J; junction bases unmatched: 4. Germline CDR1 is KGHDR and CDR2 is SFDVKD. The CDR3 spans 14 residues. Enrollees, about 18 to 100 years old, lived in approximately 25 US areas. Participants' own reports of clinical history determined their cohort assignment. Libraries were prepared by immunoSEQ multiplex PCR; TCRdb keeps only in-frame clonotypes and omits some of them. The sample contains 230,000 or so clones, about 91% of which appear only once. Specimen: PBMCs or T cells enriched from blood (not recorded which). The gene calls are TRBV24-1 and TRBJ1-2, with 10 nucleotides matching TRBD1. This receptor was taken from a woman aged 40-49 years with acute COVID-19. Here the CDR3 reads CATQRTGGNYGYTF. The CDR3 nucleotides read TGTGCCACCCAACGGACAGGGGGTAACTATGGCTACACCTTC.